This TCR beta chain was found in a study of regulatory T cells in long-lasting Graves disease. Findings and caveats of the study: In persistent patients, shared public clonotypes (under 3,000) outnumbered those in new patients (around 1,000). Persistent Graves' cases showed lower TCR diversity than newly diagnosed cases.

This clonotype was observed at least ten times. The antigen remains unidentified. The time point denotes: newly diagnosed GD, antithyroid drugs for less than 3 months. Making the TCR library involved RNA that had been extracted from PBMCs. The CDR3 loop spans 13 amino acids. Germline V gene lookup returns CDR1 SGHRS and CDR2 YFSETQ. V was pared by 0 bases and J by 4 bases, with 8 bases between. According to the study, TCR beta libraries were built with iRepertoire HTBI primers and CDR3-region Arm-PCR. TCRdb fed the multiplex PCR reads into MiXCR, producing one record per CDR3 protein. Altogether roughly 610,000 distinct CDR3 sequences are present, roughly 15% being singletons, with the ten largest covering 12%. These data were also reused for a study on T cells in Graves' hyperthyroidism and ophthalmopathy. As reported in that work: The HTBI set primed first-round TCR CDR3 RT-PCR. Most thyroid clonotypes that were expanded above 0.001 also turned up in blood.

The V and J genes are TRBV5-1 and TRBJ2-7; D is uncertain. This sequence was found in a man in his late teens or twenties with Graves disease. Sequenced here: peripheral blood mononuclear cells (PBMCs), sampled at new diagnosis, from a patient treated with antithyroid drugs. CDR3 region: CASSLEVSYEQYF. The DNA of the CDR3 is TGCGCCAGCAGCTTGGAGGTCTCGTACGAGCAGTACTTC.